This paragraph covers one T cell receptor (beta chain) sequence. This CDR3 spans 14 amino acids. The V end lost 6 bases, the J end lost 12 bases, and 20 bases lay between the germline ends. From germline, CDR1 is MNHEY and CDR2 SVGAGI. Method: immunoSEQ multiplex PCR; TCRdb's copy keeps in-frame clones and lacks some. This repertoire shows roughly 250,000 clones, roughly 87% found once; its top ten account for about 6%. This sample is part of a study of blood T cell repertoires in COVID-19. This clonotype was obtained from a woman aged 25 to 39 with acute COVID-19. The rearrangement links TRBV6-5 to TRBJ1-4, with D perhaps TRBD1 (6 bases). The sequencing sample was made of PBMCs or T cells enriched from blood (not recorded which). In DNA form, the CDR3 reads TGTGCCAGCAGGCACCGGACAGTAGTTTCGGAACTGTTTTTT. Protein: CASRHRTVVSELFF.